This T cell receptor beta chain was profiled in a study of regulatory T cells in long-lasting Graves disease. Investigators prepared the TCR beta libraries by applying iRepertoire HTBI primers and Arm-PCR of CDR3 regions. In the source study's methods: Sample data revealed under 75 TRBV and 12 to 15 TRBJ segments. TCRdb redid the calling of the multiplex PCR reads with MiXCR, one entry per CDR3 protein. These V and J calls are TCRdb output, not the study's own analysis. Of fewer than 550,000 distinct CDR3 sequences in the sample, 15% to 20% were seen once. The CDR3 is 16 residues long. Trimming took off 0 bases at V and 6 bases at J, with 16 bases between the two ends. CDR1 and CDR2 from the germline V gene are SGHRS and YFSETQ. Time point: newly diagnosed GD, antithyroid drugs for less than 3 months. Isolated PBMC RNA provided the starting material for the TCR library. The data were also submitted as part of a second study, on T cells in Graves' hyperthyroidism and ophthalmopathy. Per that paper: Blood also contained most expanded thyroid clonotypes above 0.001. Prediction of ophthalmopathy progression came a median roughly 6.6 months pre-onset.

The clonotype was recovered from a woman aged 40 to 65 with Graves disease. The chain has TRBV5-1 and TRBJ2-1; TRBD2 is a possible D gene (7 bases). The sequencing used peripheral blood mononuclear cells (PBMCs), collected at new diagnosis, from a patient treated with antithyroid drugs. The CDR3 region is CASSLEGAGALNEQFF. DNA of the CDR3: TGCGCCAGCAGCTTGGAAGGGGCGGGGGCCCTCAATGAGCAGTTCTTC.